Listed here is a single T cell receptor (beta chain). Its matching antigen is unknown. Other DNA sequences from this sample encode an identical CDR3 as well. This record comes from a study of immune evolution from preneoplasia to lung adenocarcinoma. Findings of the study overall: Top clone share appeared to fall from AAH through AIS, MIA, adenocarcinoma.

Libraries were prepared by immunoSEQ multiplex PCR; TCRdb keeps only in-frame clonotypes and omits some of them. Of 6,000 to 8,000 clones listed, 70% to 85% were seen once; the top ten hold roughly 6%. V lost 4 bases, J lost 4 bases, and 7 bases lay in between. Germline V gives CDR1 MGHRA, CDR2 YSYEKL. There are 12 residues in the CDR3. Patients had resection in Japan or China between about 2013 and 2017. Each case's diagnosis was confirmed by two pathologists on H&E. The chain combines TRBV4-1 with TRBJ2-5; D might be TRBD1 (6 bases). Sequenced sample: FFPE minimally invasive lung adenocarcinoma tissue. The source is a person between 50 and 69 years old with lung adenocarcinoma. CDR3 sequence (DNA): TGCGCCAGCAGCCCACAGGGAGAGACCCAGTACTTC. It translates to CASSPQGETQYF.